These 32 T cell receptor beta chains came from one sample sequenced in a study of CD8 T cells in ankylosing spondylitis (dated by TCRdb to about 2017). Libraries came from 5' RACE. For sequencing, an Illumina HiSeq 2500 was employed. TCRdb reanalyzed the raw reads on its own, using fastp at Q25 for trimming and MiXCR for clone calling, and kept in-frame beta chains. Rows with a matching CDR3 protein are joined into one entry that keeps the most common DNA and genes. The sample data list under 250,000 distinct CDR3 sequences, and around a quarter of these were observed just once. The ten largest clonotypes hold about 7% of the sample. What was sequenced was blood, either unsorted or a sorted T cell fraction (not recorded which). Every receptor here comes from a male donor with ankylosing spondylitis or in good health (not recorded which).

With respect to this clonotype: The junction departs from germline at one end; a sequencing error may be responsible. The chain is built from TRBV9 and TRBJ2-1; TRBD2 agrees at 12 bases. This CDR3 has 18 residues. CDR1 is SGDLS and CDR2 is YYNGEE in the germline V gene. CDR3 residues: CASSGGGTRSLAGGPEVF. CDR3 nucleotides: TGTGCCAGCAGCGGAGGAGGTACTCGTTCCCTAGCGGGAGGGCCTGAGGTCTTC.

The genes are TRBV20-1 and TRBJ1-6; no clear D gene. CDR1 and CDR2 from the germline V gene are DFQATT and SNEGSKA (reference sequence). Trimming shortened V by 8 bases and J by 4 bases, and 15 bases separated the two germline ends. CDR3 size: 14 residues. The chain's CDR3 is CSPKSQEYNSPLHF. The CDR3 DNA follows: TGCAGTCCAAAGTCCCAGGAGTATAATTCACCCCTCCACTTT.

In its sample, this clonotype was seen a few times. This CDR3 is CASMSEGTLNQPQHF. The CDR3 DNA reads TGTGCCAGCATGTCGGAGGGGACACTAAATCAGCCCCAGCATTTT. The rearrangement joins TRBV6-2 or TRBV6-3 to TRBJ1-5; TRBD1 might be the D (6 bases). V shed 7 bases and J shed 4 bases, with 17 bases lying between them. CDR3 length: 15 amino acids. The germline CDR1 and CDR2 sequences are MNHEY and SVGEGT.

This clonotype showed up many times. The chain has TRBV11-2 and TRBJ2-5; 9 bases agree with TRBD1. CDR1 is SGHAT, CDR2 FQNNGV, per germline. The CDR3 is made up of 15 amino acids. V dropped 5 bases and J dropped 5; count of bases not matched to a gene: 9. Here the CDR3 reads CASSRTGAHGETQYF. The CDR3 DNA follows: TGTGCCAGCAGCCGGACAGGGGCGCATGGCGAGACCCAGTACTTC.

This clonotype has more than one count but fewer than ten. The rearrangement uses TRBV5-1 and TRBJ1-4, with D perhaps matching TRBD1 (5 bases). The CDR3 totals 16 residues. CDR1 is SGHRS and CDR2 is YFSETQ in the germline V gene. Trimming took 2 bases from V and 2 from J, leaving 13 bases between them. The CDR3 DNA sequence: TGCGCCAGCAGCTTCGGTGGGACGCCCACTAATGAAAAACTGTTTTTT. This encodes CASSFGGTPTNEKLFF.

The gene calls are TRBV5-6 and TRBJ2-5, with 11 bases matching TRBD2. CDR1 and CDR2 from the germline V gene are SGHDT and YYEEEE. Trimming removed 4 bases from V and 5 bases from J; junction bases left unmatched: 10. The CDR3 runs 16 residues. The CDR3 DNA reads TGTGCCAGCAGCCTGGATACTAGCGGGAGTTTGGAGACCCAGTACTTC. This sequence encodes CASSLDTSGSLETQYF.

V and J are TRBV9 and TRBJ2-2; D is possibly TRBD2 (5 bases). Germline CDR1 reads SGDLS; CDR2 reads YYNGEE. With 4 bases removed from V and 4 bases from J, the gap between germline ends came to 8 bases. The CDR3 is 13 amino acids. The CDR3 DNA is TGTGCCAGCAGCCGGCTAGCCACCGGGGAGCTGTTTTTT. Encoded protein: CASSRLATGELFF.

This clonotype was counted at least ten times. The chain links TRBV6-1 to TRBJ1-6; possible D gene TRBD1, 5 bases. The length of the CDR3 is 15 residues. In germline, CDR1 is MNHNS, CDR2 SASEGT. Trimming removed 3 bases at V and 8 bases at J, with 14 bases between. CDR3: CASSERGYEYSPLHF. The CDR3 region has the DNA TGTGCCAGCAGTGAGCGGGGGTATGAGTATTCACCCCTCCACTTT.

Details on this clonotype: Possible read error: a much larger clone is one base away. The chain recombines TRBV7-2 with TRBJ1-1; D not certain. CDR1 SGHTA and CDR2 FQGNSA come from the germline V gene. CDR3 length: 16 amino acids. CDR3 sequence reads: CASSLEGTRMNIEAFF. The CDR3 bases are TGTGCCAGCAGCTTAGAAGGCACGAGGATGAACATTGAAGCTTTCTTT. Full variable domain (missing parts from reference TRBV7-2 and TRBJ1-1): GAGVSQSPSNKVTEKGKDVELRCDPISGHTALYWYRQSLGQGLEFLIYFQGNSAPDKSGLPSDRFSAERTGGSVSTLTIQRTQQEDSAVYLCASSLEGTRMNIEAFFGQGTRLTVV.

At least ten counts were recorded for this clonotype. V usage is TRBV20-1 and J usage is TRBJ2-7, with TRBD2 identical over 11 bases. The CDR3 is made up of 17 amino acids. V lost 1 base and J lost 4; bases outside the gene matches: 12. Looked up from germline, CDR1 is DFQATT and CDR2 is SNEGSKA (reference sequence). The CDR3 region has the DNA TGCAGTGCTAGAGGGCCCGGCCTAGCGGGAGGATTGTACGAGCAGTACTTC. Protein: CSARGPGLAGGLYEQYF.

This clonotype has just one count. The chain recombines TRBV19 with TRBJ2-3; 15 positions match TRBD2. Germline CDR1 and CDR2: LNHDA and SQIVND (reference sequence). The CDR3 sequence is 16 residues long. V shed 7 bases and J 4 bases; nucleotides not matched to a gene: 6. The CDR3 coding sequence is TGTGCCAGTATGGGACTAGCGGGAGGAGGCGCAGATACGCAGTATTTT. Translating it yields CASMGLAGGGADTQYF.

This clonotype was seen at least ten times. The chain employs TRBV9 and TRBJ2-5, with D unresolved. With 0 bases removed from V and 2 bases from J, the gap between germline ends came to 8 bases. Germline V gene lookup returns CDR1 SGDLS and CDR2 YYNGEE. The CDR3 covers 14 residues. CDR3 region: CASSVESIQETQYF. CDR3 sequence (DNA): TGTGCCAGCAGCGTAGAGTCGATTCAAGAGACCCAGTACTTC.

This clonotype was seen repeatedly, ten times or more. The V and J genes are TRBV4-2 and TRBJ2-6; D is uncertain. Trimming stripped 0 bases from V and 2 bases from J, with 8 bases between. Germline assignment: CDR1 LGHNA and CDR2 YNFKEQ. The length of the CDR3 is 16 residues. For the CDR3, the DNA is TGTGCCAGCAGCCAAGATGGAGCAGCTGGGGCCAACGTCCTGACTTTC. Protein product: CASSQDGAAGANVLTF.

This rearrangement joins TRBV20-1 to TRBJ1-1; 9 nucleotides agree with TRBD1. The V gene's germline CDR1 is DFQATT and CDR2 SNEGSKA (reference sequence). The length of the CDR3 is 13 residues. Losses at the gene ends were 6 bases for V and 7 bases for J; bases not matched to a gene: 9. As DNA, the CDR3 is TGCAGTGCCCCCCACAGGGGGCTTGTTGAAGCTTTCTTT. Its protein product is CSAPHRGLVEAFF.

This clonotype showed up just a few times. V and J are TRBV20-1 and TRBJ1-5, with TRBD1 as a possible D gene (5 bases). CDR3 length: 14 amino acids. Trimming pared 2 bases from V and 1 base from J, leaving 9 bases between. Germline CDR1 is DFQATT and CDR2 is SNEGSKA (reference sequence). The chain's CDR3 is CSARNRGSNQPQHF. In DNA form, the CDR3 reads TGCAGTGCTAGAAACCGGGGCAGCAATCAGCCCCAGCATTTT.

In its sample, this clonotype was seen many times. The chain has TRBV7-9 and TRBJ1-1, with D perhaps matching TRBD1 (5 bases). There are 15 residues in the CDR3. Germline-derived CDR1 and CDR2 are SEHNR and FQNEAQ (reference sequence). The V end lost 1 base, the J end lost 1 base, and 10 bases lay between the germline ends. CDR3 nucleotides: TGTGCCAGCAGCTTAGTATCAGGGCGGAACACTGAAGCTTTCTTT. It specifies CASSLVSGRNTEAFF.

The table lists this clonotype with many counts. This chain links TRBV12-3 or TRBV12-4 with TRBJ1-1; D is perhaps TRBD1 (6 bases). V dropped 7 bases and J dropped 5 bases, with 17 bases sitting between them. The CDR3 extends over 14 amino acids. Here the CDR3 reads CASNNRGGATEAFF. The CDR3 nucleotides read TGTGCCAGCAACAACCGAGGGGGGGCTACTGAAGCTTTCTTT.

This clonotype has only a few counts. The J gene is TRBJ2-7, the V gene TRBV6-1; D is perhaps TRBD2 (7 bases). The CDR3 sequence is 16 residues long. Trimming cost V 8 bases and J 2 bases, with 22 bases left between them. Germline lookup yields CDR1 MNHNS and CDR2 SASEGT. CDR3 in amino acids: CASRILGGAKTYEQYF. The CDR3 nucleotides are TGTGCCAGCCGAATCTTGGGGGGGGCAAAGACCTACGAGCAGTACTTC.

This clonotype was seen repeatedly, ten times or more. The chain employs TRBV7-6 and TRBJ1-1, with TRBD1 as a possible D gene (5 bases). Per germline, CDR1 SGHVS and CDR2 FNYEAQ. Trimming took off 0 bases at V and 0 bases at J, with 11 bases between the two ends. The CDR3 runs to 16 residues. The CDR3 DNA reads TGTGCCAGCAGCTTAGCGCAGGGAGGCATGAACACTGAAGCTTTCTTT. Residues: CASSLAQGGMNTEAFF. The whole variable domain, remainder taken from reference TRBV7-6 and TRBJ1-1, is GAGVSQSPRYKVTKRGQDVALRCDPISGHVSLYWYRQALGQGPEFLTYFNYEAQQDKSGLPNDRFSAERPEGSISTLTIQRTEQRDSAMYRCASSLAQGGMNTEAFFGQGTRLTVV.

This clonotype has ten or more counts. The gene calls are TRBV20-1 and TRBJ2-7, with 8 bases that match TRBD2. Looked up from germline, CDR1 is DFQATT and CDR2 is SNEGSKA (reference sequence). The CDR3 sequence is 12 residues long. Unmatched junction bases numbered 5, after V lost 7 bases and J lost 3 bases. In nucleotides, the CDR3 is TGCAGTGTTCCGGGACTAGTCTACGAGCAGTACTTC. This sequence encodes CSVPGLVYEQYF.

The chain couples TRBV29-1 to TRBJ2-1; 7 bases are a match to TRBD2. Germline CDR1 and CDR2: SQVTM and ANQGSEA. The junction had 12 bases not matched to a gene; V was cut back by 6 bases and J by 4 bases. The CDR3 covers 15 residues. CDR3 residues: CSVYTGRRGYNEQFF. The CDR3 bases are TGCAGCGTCTACACCGGGAGGAGGGGATACAATGAGCAGTTCTTC.

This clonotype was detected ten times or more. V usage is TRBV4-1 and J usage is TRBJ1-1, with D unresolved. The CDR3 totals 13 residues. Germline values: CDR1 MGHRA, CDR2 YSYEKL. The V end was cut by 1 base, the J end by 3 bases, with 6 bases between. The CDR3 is CASSQVKDTEAFF. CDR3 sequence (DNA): TGCGCCAGCAGCCAAGTTAAGGACACTGAAGCTTTCTTT.

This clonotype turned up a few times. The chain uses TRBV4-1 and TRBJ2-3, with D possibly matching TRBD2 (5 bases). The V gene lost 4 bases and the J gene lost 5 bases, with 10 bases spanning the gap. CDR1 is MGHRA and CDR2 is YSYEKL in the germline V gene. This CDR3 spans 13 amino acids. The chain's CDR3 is CASSLQEVDTQYF. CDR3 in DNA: TGCGCCAGCAGCCTCCAGGAGGTAGATACGCAGTATTTT.

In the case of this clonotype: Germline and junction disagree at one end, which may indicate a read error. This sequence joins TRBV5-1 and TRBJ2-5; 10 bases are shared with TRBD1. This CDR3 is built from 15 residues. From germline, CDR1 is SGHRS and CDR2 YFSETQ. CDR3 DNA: TGCGCCAGCAGCTTAGACAGGGGGCAGCAAGAGCCCCAGTACTTC. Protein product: CASSLDRGQQEPQYF.

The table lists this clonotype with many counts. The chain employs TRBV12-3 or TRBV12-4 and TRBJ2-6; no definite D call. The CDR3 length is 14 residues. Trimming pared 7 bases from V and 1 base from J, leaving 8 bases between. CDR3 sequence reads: CASTSKSGANVLTF. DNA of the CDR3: TGTGCCAGCACCTCCAAGTCTGGGGCCAACGTCCTGACTTTC.

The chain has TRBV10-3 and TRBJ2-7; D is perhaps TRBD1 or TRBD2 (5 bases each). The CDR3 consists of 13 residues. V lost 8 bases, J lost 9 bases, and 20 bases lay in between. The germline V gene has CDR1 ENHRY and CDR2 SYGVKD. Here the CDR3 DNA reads TGTGCCATCCGGGTTGACCTACAGAGGGGGCAGTACTTC. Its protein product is CAIRVDLQRGQYF.

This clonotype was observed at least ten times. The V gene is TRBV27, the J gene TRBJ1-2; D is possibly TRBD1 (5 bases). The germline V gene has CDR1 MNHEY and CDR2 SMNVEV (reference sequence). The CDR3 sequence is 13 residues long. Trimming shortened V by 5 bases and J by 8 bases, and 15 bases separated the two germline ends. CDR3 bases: TGTGCCAGCAGTCCGCGCGGGGGACGGGGCTACACCTTC. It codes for CASSPRGGRGYTF.

CDR3 DNA: TGTGCCAGCATGGGGGAGGCTCGAAAACTGTTTTTT. This encodes CASMGEARKLFF. The V gene is TRBV25-1, the J gene TRBJ1-4; a weak D match, TRBD1 (5 bases). Germline V gene sequence: CDR1 MGHDK, CDR2 SYGVNS. V was shortened by 7 bases and J by 10 bases, with 13 bases between the two germline ends. The CDR3 runs 12 residues.

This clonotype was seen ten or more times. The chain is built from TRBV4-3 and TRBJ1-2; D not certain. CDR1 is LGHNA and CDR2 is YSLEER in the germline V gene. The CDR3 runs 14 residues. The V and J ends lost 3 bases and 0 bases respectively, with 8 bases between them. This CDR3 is CASSHPGTNYGYTF. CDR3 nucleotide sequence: TGCGCCAGCAGCCACCCCGGGACTAACTATGGCTACACCTTC.

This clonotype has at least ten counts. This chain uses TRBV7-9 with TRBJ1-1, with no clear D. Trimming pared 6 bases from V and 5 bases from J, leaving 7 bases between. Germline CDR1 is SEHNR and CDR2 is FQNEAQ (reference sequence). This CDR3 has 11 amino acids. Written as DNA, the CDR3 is TGTGCCAGCAGGCGCGAGACTGAAGCTTTCTTT. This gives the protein CASRRETEAFF. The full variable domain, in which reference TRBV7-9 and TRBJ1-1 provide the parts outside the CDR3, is DTGVSQNPRHKITKRGQNVTFRCDPISEHNRLYWYRQTLGQGPEFLTYFQNEAQLEKSRLLSDRFSAERPKGSFSTLEIQRTEQGDSAMYLCASRRETEAFFGQGTRLTVV.

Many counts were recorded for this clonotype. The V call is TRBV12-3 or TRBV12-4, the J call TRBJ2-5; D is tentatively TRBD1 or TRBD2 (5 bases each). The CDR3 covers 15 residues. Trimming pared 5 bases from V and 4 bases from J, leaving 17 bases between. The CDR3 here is CASSPGTVAGETQYF. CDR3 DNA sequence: TGTGCCAGCAGTCCGGGGACGGTGGCGGGAGAGACCCAGTACTTC.

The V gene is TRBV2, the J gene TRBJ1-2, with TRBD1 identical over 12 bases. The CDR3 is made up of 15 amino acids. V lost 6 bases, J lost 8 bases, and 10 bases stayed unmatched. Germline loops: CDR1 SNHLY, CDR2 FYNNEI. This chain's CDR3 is CASSLRGQGARGYTF. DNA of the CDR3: TGTGCCAGCAGCCTCAGGGGACAGGGGGCAAGGGGCTACACCTTC.